The 28 T cell receptor beta chains presented below share a single source sample, sequenced in a study of cytomegalovirus exposure and HLA in healthy donors. Method: immunoSEQ multiplex PCR; TCRdb's copy keeps in-frame clones and lacks some. The sample has approximately 220,000 clones, about 89% seen once; the top ten hold more than 0.85%. The specimen sequenced was PBMCs. Receptor source: a woman aged 18 to 35 in good health and CMV-seronegative.

This CDR3 reads CAWSNRNNEQFF. CDR3 sequence (DNA): TGTGCCTGGAGTAACAGGAACAATGAGCAGTTCTTC. The chain recombines TRBV30 with TRBJ2-1, with D possibly matching TRBD1 (5 bases). The V end lost 2 bases, the J end lost 5 bases, and 7 bases lay between the germline ends. Germline V lookup: CDR1 GTSNPN, CDR2 SVGIG (reference sequence). The CDR3 extends over 12 amino acids.

The chain combines TRBV7-8 with TRBJ2-7; unclear D gene. From germline, CDR1 is SGHVS and CDR2 FQNEAQ. The CDR3 runs 15 residues. The V gene lost 1 base and the J gene lost 0 bases, with 10 bases spanning the gap. Here the CDR3 DNA reads TGTGCCAGCAGCTTAGTCGGCGGTAGCTCCTACGAGCAGTACTTC. It encodes CASSLVGGSSYEQYF.

DNA for the CDR3: TGTGCTAGTGGTTTGGTATACCCAGCGGTAGCGGGAGCCTACAATGAGCAGTTCTTC. This sequence encodes CASGLVYPAVAGAYNEQFF. The J gene is TRBJ2-1, the V gene TRBV12-5; 9 bases match TRBD2. After removal of 0 bases from V and 2 bases from J, the junction contained 11 bases not matched to a gene. The length of the CDR3 is 19 residues. CDR1 and CDR2 (germline): LGHNT, FRNRAP.

The V gene is TRBV5-1, the J gene TRBJ2-1; 8 nucleotides agree with TRBD2. The CDR3 sequence is 18 residues long. Germline CDR1 reads SGHRS; CDR2 reads YFSETQ. Trimming cost V 1 base and J 2 bases; bases outside gene matches: 11. Here the CDR3 reads CASSLRESGRVAYNEQFF. In DNA form, the CDR3 reads TGCGCCAGCAGCTTGAGGGAGAGCGGGAGAGTCGCCTACAATGAGCAGTTCTTC.

CDR3 sequence (DNA): TGTGCCAGCAGTTTATCCCGGGAGTCACTTAACTATGGCTACACCTTC. It codes for CASSLSRESLNYGYTF. The rearrangement joins TRBV27 to TRBJ1-2; no clear D. The CDR3 loop spans 16 amino acids. V lost 0 bases, J lost 1 base, and 12 bases lay in between. The V gene's germline CDR1 is MNHEY and CDR2 SMNVEV (reference sequence).

The V gene is TRBV27, the J gene TRBJ2-7; TRBD2 matches 12 bases. V shed 6 bases and J 5 bases; nucleotides not matched to a gene: 14. Germline V gene lookup returns CDR1 MNHEY and CDR2 SMNVEV (reference sequence). The CDR3 contains 17 residues. The CDR3 nucleotides read TGTGCCAGCAGCCTCACCGGACTAGCGGGGAACCTCGACGAGCAGTACTTC. This encodes CASSLTGLAGNLDEQYF.

This chain links TRBV30 with TRBJ2-1; D not certain. This CDR3 comprises 12 residues. The V end was cut by 0 bases, the J end by 5 bases, with 5 bases between. Germline assignment: CDR1 GTSNPN and CDR2 SVGIG (reference sequence). CDR3 nucleotides: TGTGCCTGGAGTGTAACGGACAATGAGCAGTTCTTC. It specifies CAWSVTDNEQFF. Full variable domain (outside the CDR3, taken from reference TRBV30 and TRBJ2-1): SQTIHQWPATLVQPVGSPLSLECTVEGTSNPNLYWYRQAAGRGLQLLFYSVGIGQISSEVPQNLSASRPQDRQFILSSKKLLLSDSGFYLCAWSVTDNEQFFGPGTRLTVL.

A word on this clone: Additional DNA sequences in this sample encode the identical CDR3. The V call is TRBV28, the J call TRBJ2-5, with D maybe TRBD1 (6 bases). The CDR3 loop spans 14 amino acids. V was trimmed by 1 base and J by 3 bases, leaving 9 bases between them. The germline V gene has CDR1 MDHEN and CDR2 SYDVKM. The CDR3 DNA reads TGTGCCAGCAGTTTATCCCCAGGGGAAGAGACCCAGTACTTC. This sequence encodes CASSLSPGEETQYF.

The V call is TRBV6-1, the J call TRBJ2-5; 12 bases line up with TRBD2. Losses at the gene ends were 7 bases for V and 5 bases for J; bases not matched to a gene: 8. Germline values: CDR1 MNHNS, CDR2 SASEGT. The CDR3 contains 15 residues. DNA of the CDR3: TGTGCCAGCACCCTCCTAGCGGGAGGGTCGGAGACCCAGTACTTC. Translated: CASTLLAGGSETQYF.

A single count supports this clone. The gene calls are TRBV29-1 and TRBJ1-1; a possible D gene is TRBD1 (5 bases). Germline CDR1 SQVTM, CDR2 ANQGSEA. V was trimmed by 4 bases and J by 0 bases, leaving 9 bases between them. The CDR3 sequence is 13 residues long. CDR3 region: CSVGQTLNTEAFF. CDR3 sequence (DNA): TGCAGCGTTGGACAGACGCTGAACACTGAAGCTTTCTTT.

Points on this clone: Other DNA sequences in the sample encode the same CDR3. The V and J genes are TRBV11-2 and TRBJ1-5; 8 nucleotides line up with TRBD1. The CDR3 consists of 15 residues. The germline CDR1 and CDR2 sequences are SGHAT and FQNNGV. The trim removed 5 bases at V and 2 bases at J, leaving 5 bases unmatched. CDR3 in amino acids: CASSLDRGGNQPQHF. As DNA, the CDR3 is TGTGCCAGCAGCCTCGACAGGGGAGGCAATCAGCCCCAGCATTTT.

The gene calls are TRBV6-1 and TRBJ2-1; 13 nucleotides match TRBD2. Germline CDR1 reads MNHNS; CDR2 reads SASEGT. With 7 bases clipped from V and 9 bases from J, the junction kept 3 bases outside the gene matches. The CDR3 runs 13 residues. The CDR3 protein is CASTTSGRGEQFF. CDR3 bases: TGTGCCAGCACAACTAGCGGGAGGGGTGAGCAGTTCTTC.

The chain is built from TRBV7-9 and TRBJ2-5; D is uncertain. With 6 bases removed from V and 1 base from J, the gap between germline ends came to 9 bases. Germline assignment: CDR1 SEHNR and CDR2 FQNEAQ (reference sequence). The CDR3 contains 13 residues. The chain's CDR3 is CASRIGTQETQYF. CDR3 bases: TGTGCCAGCAGGATCGGTACCCAAGAGACCCAGTACTTC.

This clone was seen a few times. V usage is TRBV30 and J usage is TRBJ2-7; possibly TRBD1 for D (5 bases). V lost 5 bases to trimming and J lost 6 bases, with 14 bases between them. Germline CDR1 and CDR2: GTSNPN and SVGIG (reference sequence). The CDR3 has 12 amino acids. DNA of the CDR3: TGTGCCTGGTCTGGGGCGTCCCTCGAGCAGTACTTC. Translated: CAWSGASLEQYF.

This clone was seen just once. This sequence joins TRBV2 and TRBJ1-2, with 8 bases aligning to TRBD1. CDR1 SNHLY and CDR2 FYNNEI come from the germline V gene. The CDR3 extends over 16 amino acids. The V segment lost 3 bases and the J segment 4 bases; nucleotides outside the gene matches: 10. The CDR3 is CASSEIGTGPSYGYTF. CDR3 nucleotide sequence: TGTGCCAGCAGTGAGATAGGGACAGGACCCTCCTATGGCTACACCTTC.

CDR3 DNA sequence: TGTGCCACCAGCAGGGAGCTTACAACAGGGGACATTCAGTACTTC. Amino acid sequence: CATSRELTTGDIQYF. V and J are TRBV15 and TRBJ2-4; 7 bases match TRBD1. Germline V gene lookup returns CDR1 LNHNV and CDR2 YYDKDF (reference sequence). CDR3 length equals 15 residues. V was pared by 3 bases and J by 8 bases, with 10 bases of the junction left unmatched.

This clone came up a few times. V usage is TRBV6-5 and J usage is TRBJ1-2; D ambiguous. This CDR3 contains 12 residues. Germline V gene lookup returns CDR1 MNHEY and CDR2 SVGAGI. V lost 7 bases to trimming and J lost 4 bases, with 10 bases between them. CDR3 DNA sequence: TGTGCCAGCACCCGCGAGGGCTATGGCTACACCTTC. Amino acids: CASTREGYGYTF.

The rearrangement joins TRBV7-9 to TRBJ2-7, with a weak D call TRBD2 (5 bases). The CDR3 runs 15 residues. Trimming cost V 4 bases and J 5 bases, with 18 bases left between them. Germline V gene lookup returns CDR1 SEHNR and CDR2 FQNEAQ (reference sequence). CDR3 sequence: CASSSTDPRGHEQYF. CDR3 DNA: TGTGCCAGCAGCTCGACGGACCCCCGGGGTCACGAGCAGTACTTC.

The gene calls are TRBV9 and TRBJ2-1; 9 bases are a match to TRBD1. Germline CDR1 reads SGDLS; CDR2 reads YYNGEE. The CDR3 loop spans 16 amino acids. The junction had 8 bases not matched to a gene; V was cut back by 0 bases and J by 7 bases. CDR3 loop: CASSVGGTGFDNEQFF. In DNA form, the CDR3 reads TGTGCCAGCAGCGTAGGTGGGACAGGGTTCGATAATGAGCAGTTCTTC.

The V and J genes are TRBV19 and TRBJ2-7; possibly TRBD1 for D (6 bases). CDR1 is LNHDA, CDR2 SQIVND, per germline (reference sequence). The CDR3 totals 15 residues. V lost 3 bases and J 2 bases, leaving 14 bases between the germline ends. CDR3 coding DNA: TGTGCCAGTAGTATCTCCCAACAGGGCCCCTACGAGCAGTACTTC. It translates to CASSISQQGPYEQYF.

CDR3: CSGREVSDTQYF. The DNA for the CDR3 is TGCAGCGGCCGGGAGGTGTCAGATACGCAGTATTTT. This chain uses TRBV29-1 with TRBJ2-3, with 7 bases fitting TRBD2. CDR1 and CDR2 (germline): SQVTM, ANQGSEA. Trimming removed 7 bases from V and 4 bases from J; junction bases left unmatched: 5. The CDR3 runs to 12 residues.

On this clone itself: The sample holds other DNA sequences that translate to the same CDR3. This rearrangement joins TRBV5-1 to TRBJ2-7; D remains ambiguous. Trimming removed 0 bases at V and 2 bases at J, with 12 bases between. From germline, CDR1 is SGHRS and CDR2 YFSETQ. CDR3 length: 15 amino acids. As DNA, the CDR3 is TGCGCCAGCAGCTTGGCCGGCGGATCTACCTACGAGCAGTACTTC. Protein sequence: CASSLAGGSTYEQYF.

The chain carries TRBV28 and TRBJ2-6; the D gene is possibly TRBD1 (6 bases). The CDR3 loop spans 15 amino acids. Looked up from germline, CDR1 is MDHEN and CDR2 is SYDVKM. The V gene lost 3 bases and the J gene lost 4 bases, with 10 bases spanning the gap. In DNA, the CDR3 is TGTGCCAGCAGTTTGGGGGCTAGCGGGGCCAACGTCCTGACTTTC. Translation: CASSLGASGANVLTF.

The chain employs TRBV28 and TRBJ1-2; D unclear. The germline V gene has CDR1 MDHEN and CDR2 SYDVKM. The CDR3 spans 15 residues. V was clipped by 3 bases and J by 4 bases, with 15 bases between them. This chain's CDR3 is CASSFPIRAIYGYTF. In nucleotides, the CDR3 is TGTGCCAGCAGTTTTCCAATCCGAGCCATCTATGGCTACACCTTC.

The CDR3 DNA reads as TGTGCCAGCAGCGCCCTCCAGGCCAGCTCCGAGCAGTACTTC. Protein product: CASSALQASSEQYF. V and J are TRBV9 and TRBJ2-7; D gene unclear. Germline V CDR1 and CDR2: SGDLS, YYNGEE. Trimming removed 3 bases from V and 6 bases from J, with 16 bases in between. This CDR3 has 14 residues.

This clone was counted a single time. For the CDR3, the DNA is TGTGCCAGCAGCTTGGATACGGGGGCCTACAATGAGCAGTTCTTC. Encoded protein: CASSLDTGAYNEQFF. The chain carries TRBV5-6 and TRBJ2-1, with D possibly TRBD2 on 6 matching bases. V was trimmed by 0 bases and J by 2 bases, leaving 9 bases between them. The CDR3 consists of 15 residues. Germline lookup yields CDR1 SGHDT and CDR2 YYEEEE.

This sequence joins TRBV30 and TRBJ1-1; tentatively, D is TRBD1 (5 bases). This CDR3 has 15 residues. The germline V gene has CDR1 GTSNPN and CDR2 SVGIG (reference sequence). With 0 bases removed from V and 1 base from J, the gap between germline ends came to 12 bases. The CDR3 sequence is CAWSVTRVGNTEAFF. For the CDR3, the DNA is TGTGCCTGGAGTGTTACCAGGGTGGGGAACACTGAAGCTTTCTTT.

The chain carries TRBV6-1 and TRBJ1-2; D is unclear. V was cut by 0 bases and J by 4 bases, with 12 bases left in between. This CDR3 is 15 amino acids long. CDR1 is MNHNS, CDR2 SASEGT, per germline. CDR3 sequence: CASSEAQRGVYGYTF. The CDR3 nucleotides are TGTGCCAGCAGTGAAGCGCAACGGGGAGTCTATGGCTACACCTTC.